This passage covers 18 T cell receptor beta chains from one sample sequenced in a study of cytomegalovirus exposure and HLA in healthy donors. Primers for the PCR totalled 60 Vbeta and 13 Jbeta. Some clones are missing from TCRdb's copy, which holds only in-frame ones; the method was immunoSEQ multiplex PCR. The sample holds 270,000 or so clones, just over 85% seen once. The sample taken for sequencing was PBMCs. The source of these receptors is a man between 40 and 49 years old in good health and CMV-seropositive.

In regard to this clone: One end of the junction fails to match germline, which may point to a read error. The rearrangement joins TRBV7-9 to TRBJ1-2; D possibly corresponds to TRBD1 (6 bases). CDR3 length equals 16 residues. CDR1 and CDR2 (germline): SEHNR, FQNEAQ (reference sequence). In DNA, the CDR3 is TGTTCCAGCAGCTTAGGGGGGCAGAGGAGTTTCTATGGCTACACCTTC. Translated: CSSSLGGQRSFYGYTF.

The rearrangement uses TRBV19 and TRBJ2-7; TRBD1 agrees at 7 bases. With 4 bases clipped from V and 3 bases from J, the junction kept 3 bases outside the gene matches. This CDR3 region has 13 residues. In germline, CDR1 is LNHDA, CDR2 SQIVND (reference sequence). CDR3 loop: CASSTRQGYEQYF. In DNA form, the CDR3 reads TGTGCCAGTAGTACTCGACAGGGCTACGAGCAGTACTTC.

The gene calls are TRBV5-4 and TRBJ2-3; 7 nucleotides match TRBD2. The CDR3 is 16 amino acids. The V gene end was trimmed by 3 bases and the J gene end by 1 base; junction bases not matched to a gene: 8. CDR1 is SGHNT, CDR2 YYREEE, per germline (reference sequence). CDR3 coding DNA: TGTGCCAGCAGCTCCGGACTAGTTTTCGGCACAGATACGCAGTATTTT. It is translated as CASSSGLVFGTDTQYF.

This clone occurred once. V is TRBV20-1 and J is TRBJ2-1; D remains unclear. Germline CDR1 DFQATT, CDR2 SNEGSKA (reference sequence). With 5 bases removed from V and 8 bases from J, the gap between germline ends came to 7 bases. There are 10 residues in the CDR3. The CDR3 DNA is TGCAGTGCTTTAGAATATGAGCAGTTCTTC. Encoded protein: CSALEYEQFF.

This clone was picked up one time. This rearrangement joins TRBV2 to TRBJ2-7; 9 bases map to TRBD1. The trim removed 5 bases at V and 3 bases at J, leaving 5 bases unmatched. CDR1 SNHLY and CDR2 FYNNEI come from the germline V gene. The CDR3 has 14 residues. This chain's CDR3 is CASSPGQGVYEQYF. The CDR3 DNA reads TGTGCCAGCAGTCCGGGACAGGGAGTCTACGAGCAGTACTTC.

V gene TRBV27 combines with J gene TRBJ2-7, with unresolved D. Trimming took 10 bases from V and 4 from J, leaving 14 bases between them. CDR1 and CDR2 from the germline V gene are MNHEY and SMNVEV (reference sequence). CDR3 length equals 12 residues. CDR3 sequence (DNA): TGTGCCACCAGAGGTGAGGATTACGAGCAGTACTTC. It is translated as CATRGEDYEQYF.

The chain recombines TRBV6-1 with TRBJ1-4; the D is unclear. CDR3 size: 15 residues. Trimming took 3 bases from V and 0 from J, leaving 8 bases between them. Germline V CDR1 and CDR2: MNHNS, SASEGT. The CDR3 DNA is TGTGCCAGCAGTGAGGCGGTTGCAACTAATGAAAAACTGTTTTTT. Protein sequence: CASSEAVATNEKLFF.

CDR3 in DNA: TGTGCCAGCTCACTTCTACAGGAAGCTAACTATGGCTACACCTTC. Protein product: CASSLLQEANYGYTF. The chain links TRBV18 to TRBJ1-2, with D maybe TRBD1 (5 bases). Looked up from germline, CDR1 is KGHSH and CDR2 is LQKENI. This CDR3 has 15 amino acids. Trimming removed 4 bases at V and 0 bases at J, with 12 bases between. Based on the CDR3 plus reference TRBV18 and TRBJ1-2, the full variable domain is NAGVMQNPRHLVRRRGQEARLRCSPMKGHSHVYWYRQLPEEGLKFMVYLQKENIIDESGMPKERFSAEFPKEGPSILRIQQVVRGDSAAYFCASSLLQEANYGYTFGSGTRLTVV.

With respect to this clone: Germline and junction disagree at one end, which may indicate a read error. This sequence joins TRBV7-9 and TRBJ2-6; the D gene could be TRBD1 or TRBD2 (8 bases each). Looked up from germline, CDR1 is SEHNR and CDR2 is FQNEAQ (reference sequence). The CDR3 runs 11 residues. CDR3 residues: CSSSGGQDGTF. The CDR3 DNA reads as TGTTCCAGCAGCGGGGGACAGGATGGCACTTTC.

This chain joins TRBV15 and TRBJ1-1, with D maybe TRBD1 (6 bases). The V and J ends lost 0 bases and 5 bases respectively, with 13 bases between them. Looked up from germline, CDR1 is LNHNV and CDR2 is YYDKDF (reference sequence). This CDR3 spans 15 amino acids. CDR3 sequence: CATSREIQGWTEAFF. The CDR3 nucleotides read TGTGCCACCAGCAGAGAGATACAGGGATGGACTGAAGCTTTCTTT.

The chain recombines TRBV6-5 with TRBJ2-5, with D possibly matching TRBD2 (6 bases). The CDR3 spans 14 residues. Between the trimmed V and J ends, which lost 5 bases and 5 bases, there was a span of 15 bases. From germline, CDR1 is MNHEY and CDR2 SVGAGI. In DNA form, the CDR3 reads TGTGCCAGCAGTCCCAGGAGGGCCGCGGAGACCCAGTACTTC. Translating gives CASSPRRAAETQYF.

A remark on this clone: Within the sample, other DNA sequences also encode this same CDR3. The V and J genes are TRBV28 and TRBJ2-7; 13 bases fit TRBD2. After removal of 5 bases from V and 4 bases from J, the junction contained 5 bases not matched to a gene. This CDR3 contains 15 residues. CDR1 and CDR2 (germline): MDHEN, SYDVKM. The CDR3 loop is CASSPGTSGTYEQYF. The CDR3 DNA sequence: TGTGCCAGCAGTCCCGGGACTAGCGGGACGTACGAGCAGTACTTC.

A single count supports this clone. In nucleotides, the CDR3 is TGTGCCAGCAGCCAAGCCCTAGCTCTAGATGAGCAGTTCTTC. Translation gives CASSQALALDEQFF. The chain couples TRBV14 to TRBJ2-1, with D possibly being TRBD2 (5 bases). Trimming pared 1 base from V and 8 bases from J, leaving 12 bases between. The germline V gene has CDR1 SGHDN and CDR2 FVKESK. The CDR3 has 14 residues. The whole variable domain, remainder taken from reference TRBV14 and TRBJ2-1, is EAGVTQFPSHSVIEKGQTVTLRCDPISGHDNLYWYRRVMGKEIKFLLHFVKESKQDESGMPNNRFLAERTGGTYSTLKVQPAELEDSGVYFCASSQALALDEQFFGPGTRLTVL.

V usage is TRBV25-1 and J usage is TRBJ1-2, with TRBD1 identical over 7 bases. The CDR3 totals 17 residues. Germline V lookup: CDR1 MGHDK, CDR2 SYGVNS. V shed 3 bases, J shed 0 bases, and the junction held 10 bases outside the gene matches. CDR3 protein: CASSDPWGTASNYGYTF. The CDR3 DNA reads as TGTGCCAGCAGTGACCCCTGGGGGACAGCTTCTAACTATGGCTACACCTTC.

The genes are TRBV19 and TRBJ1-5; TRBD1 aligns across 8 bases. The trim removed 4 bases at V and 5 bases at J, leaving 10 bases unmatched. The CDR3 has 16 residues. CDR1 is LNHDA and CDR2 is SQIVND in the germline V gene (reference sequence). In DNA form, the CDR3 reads TGTGCCAGTAGTACCCAGGGGGCGAGGACCGATCAGCCCCAGCATTTT. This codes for CASSTQGARTDQPQHF. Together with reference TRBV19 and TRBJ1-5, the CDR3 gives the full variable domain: DGGITQSPKYLFRKEGQNVTLSCEQNLNHDAMYWYRQDPGQGLRLIYYSQIVNDFQKGDIAEGYSVSREKKESFPLTVTSAQKNPTAFYLCASSTQGARTDQPQHFGDGTRLSIL.

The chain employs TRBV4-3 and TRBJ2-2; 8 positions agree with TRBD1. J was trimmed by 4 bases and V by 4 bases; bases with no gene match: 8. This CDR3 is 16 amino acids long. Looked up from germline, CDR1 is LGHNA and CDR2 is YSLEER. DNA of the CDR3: TGCGCCAGCAGCCGGACGGGGACAGGCCTCACCGGGGAGCTGTTTTTT. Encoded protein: CASSRTGTGLTGELFF.

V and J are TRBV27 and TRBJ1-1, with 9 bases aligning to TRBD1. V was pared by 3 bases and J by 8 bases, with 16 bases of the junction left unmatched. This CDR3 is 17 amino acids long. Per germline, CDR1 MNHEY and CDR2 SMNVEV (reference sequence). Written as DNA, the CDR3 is TGTGCCAGCAGTTTTTCTATTCGAGTCAGGGGGACAGGGGAAGCTTTCTTT. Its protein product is CASSFSIRVRGTGEAFF.

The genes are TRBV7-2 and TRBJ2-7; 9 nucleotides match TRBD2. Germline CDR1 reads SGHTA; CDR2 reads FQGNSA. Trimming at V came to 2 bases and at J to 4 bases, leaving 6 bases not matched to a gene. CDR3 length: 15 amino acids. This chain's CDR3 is CASSLRVSGSYEQYF. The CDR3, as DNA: TGTGCCAGCAGCTTACGGGTTAGCGGGAGTTACGAGCAGTACTTC.